This passage covers 10 T cell receptor beta chains from one sample sequenced in a study of blood T cells in healthy people across ages. A second PCR, run for about 6 to 11 cycles, used a sample-barcoded 5' primer plus a J-beta primer mix. TCRdb re-called the 5' RACE reads through MiXCR, storing one row per CDR3 protein. The sample lists fewer than 1,200,000 distinct CDR3 sequences; roughly a quarter were seen once. These data also formed part of another study, on T cells of mothers and their children.

The sequenced sample consisted of blood. The receptors were gathered from a girl aged 2 to 10 in good health.

The chain has TRBV4-3 and TRBJ2-7; no firm D call. With 0 bases removed from V and 4 bases from J, the gap between germline ends came to 13 bases. The V gene's germline CDR1 is LGHNA and CDR2 YSLEER. The CDR3 consists of 15 residues. This CDR3 reads CASSQDPLPGYEQYF. In nucleotides, the CDR3 is TGCGCCAGCAGCCAAGATCCTCTCCCCGGTTACGAGCAGTACTTC.

There are a few counts of this clonotype. This chain joins TRBV4-2 and TRBJ1-6; possibly TRBD1 for D (6 bases). The V end lost 5 bases, the J end lost 10 bases, and 21 bases lay between the germline ends. This CDR3 contains 16 residues. CDR1 and CDR2 (germline): LGHNA, YNFKEQ. CDR3 coding DNA: TGTGCCAGCAGCGAAGGGGATTACAGGGCAGCATCACCCCTCCACTTT. This encodes CASSEGDYRAASPLHF.

The CDR3 DNA is TGTGCCAGCAGCCAATACGGGGCATACGATACGCAGTATTTT. This sequence encodes CASSQYGAYDTQYF. J is TRBJ2-3 and V is TRBV14, with D tentatively TRBD1 or TRBD2 (5 bases each). The V gene's germline CDR1 is SGHDN and CDR2 FVKESK. The CDR3 totals 14 residues. V gave up 2 bases and J gave up 6 bases, with 12 bases separating them.

V gene TRBV27 combines with J gene TRBJ2-5, with D perhaps TRBD2 (6 bases). The germline V gene encodes CDR1 MNHEY and CDR2 SMNVEV (reference sequence). Trimming took 7 bases from V and 5 from J, leaving 14 bases between them. The CDR3 spans 13 residues. The CDR3 protein is CASIGRPRETQYF. CDR3 sequence (DNA): TGTGCCAGCATCGGGAGACCTCGGGAGACCCAGTACTTC.

The chain links TRBV10-3 to TRBJ2-3; D is perhaps TRBD2 (6 bases). This CDR3 region has 15 residues. V was trimmed by 5 bases and J by 0 bases, leaving 12 bases between them. Germline CDR1 and CDR2: ENHRY and SYGVKD. CDR3 amino acids: CAISLLAPSTDTQYF. DNA for the CDR3: TGTGCCATCAGTTTACTAGCTCCTAGCACAGATACGCAGTATTTT.

This clonotype was seen only a few times. CDR3 bases: TGTGCCAGCAGCCAAGATCGAAGCACCGGGGAGCTGTTTTTT. Protein: CASSQDRSTGELFF. V and J are TRBV3-1 and TRBJ2-2, with D unresolved. Deletions cut 0 bases from V and 4 bases from J, with 6 bases between. CDR1 and CDR2 from the germline V gene are LGHDT and YNNKEL (reference sequence). CDR3 length: 14 residues.

V is TRBV5-8 and J is TRBJ1-6, with a tentative D call TRBD1 (5 bases). Trimming shortened V by 9 bases and J by 0 bases, and 19 bases separated the two germline ends. CDR1 SGHTS and CDR2 YDEGEE come from the germline V gene. This CDR3 has 17 amino acids. In DNA form, the CDR3 reads TGTGCCAATCGCGGGACTCAGTCGAGCTCCTATAATTCACCCCTCCACTTT. Its protein product is CANRGTQSSSYNSPLHF.

This chain uses TRBV7-6 with TRBJ2-5, with D possibly TRBD2 on 6 matching bases. The V end was cut by 5 bases, the J end by 7 bases, with 14 bases between. Germline V lookup: CDR1 SGHVS, CDR2 FNYEAQ. The length of the CDR3 is 13 residues. In DNA, the CDR3 is TGTGCCAGCAGCCCACTAGGGCGGGGGACCCAGTACTTC. Amino acids: CASSPLGRGTQYF.

Only a few counts were recorded for this clonotype. For the CDR3, the DNA is TGTGCCACCAGATCGGCGGGGCAAGAGACCCAGTACTTC. It specifies CATRSAGQETQYF. The V call is TRBV24-1, the J call TRBJ2-5, with D tentatively TRBD2 (6 bases). Trimming took off 7 bases at V and 2 bases at J, with 10 bases between the two ends. The germline V gene encodes CDR1 KGHDR and CDR2 SFDVKD. The CDR3 length is 13 residues.

This clonotype has only a few counts. V is TRBV24-1 and J is TRBJ2-3; 10 bases are a match to TRBD2. Germline lookup yields CDR1 KGHDR and CDR2 SFDVKD. J lost 4 bases, V lost 4 bases, and 4 bases had no gene match. CDR3 length: 15 residues. The CDR3 is CATSDIGLAADTQYF. The CDR3 DNA sequence: TGTGCCACCAGTGACATTGGACTAGCGGCAGATACGCAGTATTTT.